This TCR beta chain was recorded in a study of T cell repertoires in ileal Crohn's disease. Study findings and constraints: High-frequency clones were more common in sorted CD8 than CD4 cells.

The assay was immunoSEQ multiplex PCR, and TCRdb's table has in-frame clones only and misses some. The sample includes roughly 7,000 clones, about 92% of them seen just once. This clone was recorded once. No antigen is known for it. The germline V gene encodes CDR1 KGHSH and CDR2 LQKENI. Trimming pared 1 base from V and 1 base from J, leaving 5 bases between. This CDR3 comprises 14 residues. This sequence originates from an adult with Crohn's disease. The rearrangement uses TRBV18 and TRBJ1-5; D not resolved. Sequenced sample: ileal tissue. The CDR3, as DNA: TGTGCCAGCTCACCACGAGGCAGCAATCAGCCCCAGCATTTT. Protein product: CASSPRGSNQPQHF.